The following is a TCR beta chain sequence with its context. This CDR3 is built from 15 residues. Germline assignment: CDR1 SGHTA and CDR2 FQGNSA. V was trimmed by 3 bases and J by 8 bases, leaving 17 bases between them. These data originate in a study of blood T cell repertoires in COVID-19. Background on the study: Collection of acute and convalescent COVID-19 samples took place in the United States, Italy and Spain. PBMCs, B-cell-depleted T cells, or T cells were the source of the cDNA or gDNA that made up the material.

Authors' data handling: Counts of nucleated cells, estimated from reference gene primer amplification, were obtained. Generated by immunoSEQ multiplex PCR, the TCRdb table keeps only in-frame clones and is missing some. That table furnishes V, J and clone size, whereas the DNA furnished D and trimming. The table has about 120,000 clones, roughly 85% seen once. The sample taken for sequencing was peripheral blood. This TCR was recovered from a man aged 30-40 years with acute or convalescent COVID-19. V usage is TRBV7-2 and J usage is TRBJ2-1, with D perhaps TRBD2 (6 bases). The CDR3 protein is CASSFRDLARYEQFF. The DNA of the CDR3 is TGTGCCAGCAGCTTCCGGGACTTAGCTCGGTATGAGCAGTTCTTC.